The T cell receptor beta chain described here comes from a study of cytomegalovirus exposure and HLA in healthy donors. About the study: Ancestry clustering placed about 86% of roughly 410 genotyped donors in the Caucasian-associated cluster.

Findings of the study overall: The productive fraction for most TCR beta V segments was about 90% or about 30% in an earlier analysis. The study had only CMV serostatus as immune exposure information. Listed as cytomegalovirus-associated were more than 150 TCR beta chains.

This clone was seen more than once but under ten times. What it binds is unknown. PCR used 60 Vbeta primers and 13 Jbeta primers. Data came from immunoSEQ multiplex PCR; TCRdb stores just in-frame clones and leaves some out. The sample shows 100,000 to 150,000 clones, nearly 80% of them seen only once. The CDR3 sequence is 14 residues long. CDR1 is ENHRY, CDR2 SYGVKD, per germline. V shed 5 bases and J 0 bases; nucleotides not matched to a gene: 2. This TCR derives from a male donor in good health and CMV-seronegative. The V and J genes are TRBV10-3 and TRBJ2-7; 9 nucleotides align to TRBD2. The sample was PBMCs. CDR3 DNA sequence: TGTGCCATCAGTCTAGCGGGGACCTCCTACGAGCAGTACTTC. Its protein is CAISLAGTSYEQYF.